The T cell receptor (beta chain) described here comes from a study of blood T cells in healthy people across ages. General study points: Strong correlation existed between TCR beta diversity and naive T cell percentage. Older age went with lower TCR beta diversity per million T cells, in a roughly linear way.

This clonotype has a count of ten or more. Its antigen is undetermined. Together with a sample-barcoded 5' primer, a J-beta primer mix was included in a second PCR lasting roughly 6 to 12 cycles. TCRdb ran MiXCR on the 5' RACE reads and lists one entry per CDR3 protein. The repertoire has around 870,000 distinct CDR3 sequences, 29% of them found once; the top ten carry 17%. V lost 3 bases and J lost 5; bases outside the gene matches: 5. The CDR3 loop spans 16 amino acids. Those donating, healthy Caucasian individuals from Russia, were aged about 6 to 90. Isolating PBMCs gave at least 6.5 million of these cells per sample.

The sequence derives from a woman older than 75 in good health. The V gene is TRBV12-3 or TRBV12-4, the J gene TRBJ2-1, with 12 bases fitting TRBD2. Material for sequencing was blood. DNA of the CDR3: TGTGCCAGCAGTTTTGGGCTAGCGGGGGGGGACAATGAGCAGTTCTTC. This sequence encodes CASSFGLAGGDNEQFF.